This record covers a single TCR beta chain. This entry belongs to a study of blood T cell repertoires in COVID-19. Across the whole study: Collection of acute and convalescent COVID-19 samples took place in the United States, Italy and Spain. PBMCs, B-cell-depleted T cells, or T cells provided the cDNA or gDNA that made up the material.

There are 14 residues in the CDR3. V lost 0 bases to trimming and J lost 0 bases, with 6 bases between them. Germline CDR1 is SGDLS and CDR2 is YYNGEE. Per the original data handling: Reference gene primer amplification in the assay estimated nucleated cell counts. Measured with immunoSEQ multiplex PCR; TCRdb has only the in-frame clones, and not every one. The DNA gave D and trimming, while V, J and clone size come from that table. Here the sample spans fewer than 65,000 clones, 90% being singletons. This chain connects TRBV9 to TRBJ1-2, with D uncertain. This TCR was sampled from a man over 45 with acute or convalescent COVID-19. The specimen was peripheral blood. Here the CDR3 DNA reads TGTGCCAGCAGCGTAGGGGCGACTAACTATGGCTACACCTTC. As protein: CASSVGATNYGYTF.